These 25 T cell receptor beta chains share one sample of origin, sequenced in a study of blood T cells in healthy people across ages. The authors ran a second PCR of about 6 to 11 cycles using a sample-barcoded 5' primer and a J-beta primer mix. TCRdb re-derived calls from the 5' RACE reads in MiXCR, one entry per CDR3 protein. This sample has roughly 2 million distinct CDR3 sequences, with about 49% found just once. Source material: blood. The receptors here all came from a woman aged 35 to 49 in good health.

In this sample, this clonotype turned up once. The chain has TRBV28 and TRBJ1-2, with 8 bases identical to TRBD1. The CDR3 sequence is 12 residues long. The V gene's germline CDR1 is MDHEN and CDR2 SYDVKM. V was clipped by 7 bases and J by 8 bases; unmatched bases: 6. CDR3 sequence (DNA): TGTGCCAGCACCTCAGGGGGCGCAGGCTACACCTTC. Protein: CASTSGGAGYTF.

The chain carries TRBV18 and TRBJ2-1; TRBD2 matches at 13 bases. Per the germline V gene, CDR1 is KGHSH and CDR2 is LQKENI. The length of the CDR3 is 17 residues. The V segment lost 0 bases and the J segment 6 bases; nucleotides outside the gene matches: 5. The CDR3 loop reads CASSPPTSGGLSNEQFF. CDR3 coding DNA: TGTGCCAGCTCACCACCGACTAGCGGGGGGCTCAGCAATGAGCAGTTCTTC. Drawing the rest from reference TRBV18 and TRBJ2-1, the complete variable domain is NAGVMQNPRHLVRRRGQEARLRCSPMKGHSHVYWYRQLPEEGLKFMVYLQKENIIDESGMPKERFSAEFPKEGPSILRIQQVVRGDSAAYFCASSPPTSGGLSNEQFFGPGTRLTVL.

The CDR3 reads CASSQQGASQETQYF. The CDR3 nucleotides read TGTGCCAGCTCACAGCAGGGGGCTAGTCAAGAGACCCAGTACTTC. The chain joins TRBV18 to TRBJ2-4; 8 bases map to TRBD1. The J call could be wrong; TRBJ2-5 is a better fit for the DNA end. This CDR3 comprises 15 residues. Germline values: CDR1 KGHSH, CDR2 LQKENI.

The chain recombines TRBV2 with TRBJ2-1; D is perhaps TRBD1 (6 bases). The CDR3 consists of 14 residues. With 10 bases removed from V and 2 bases from J, the gap between germline ends came to 15 bases. Germline V gene sequence: CDR1 SNHLY, CDR2 FYNNEI. In DNA form, the CDR3 reads TGTGCCACCGACGCGACAGGCCCCTACAATGAGCAGTTCTTC. Its translation is CATDATGPYNEQFF.

There are a few counts of this clonotype. The chain combines TRBV29-1 with TRBJ1-4; the match to TRBD1 covers 7 bases. This CDR3 contains 13 residues. The germline CDR1 and CDR2 sequences are SQVTM and ANQGSEA. J gave up 10 bases and V 3 bases, and 8 bases lay outside the gene matches. The CDR3 here is CSVERQGVGKLFF. In DNA form, the CDR3 reads TGCAGCGTTGAGAGGCAGGGGGTCGGAAAACTGTTTTTT.

V is TRBV6-5 and J is TRBJ1-2, with 9 nucleotides matching TRBD1. V lost 2 bases to trimming and J lost 2 bases; unmatched junction nucleotides: 9. This CDR3 is 17 amino acids long. CDR1 is MNHEY, CDR2 SVGAGI, per germline. The CDR3 nucleotides are TGTGCCAGCAGTTACACCCAGGGACAGGGTTCAAACTATGGCTACACCTTC. Amino acid sequence: CASSYTQGQGSNYGYTF.

The chain links TRBV9 to TRBJ2-6, with D uncertain. V was shortened by 3 bases and J by 4 bases, with 11 bases between the two germline ends. The CDR3 spans 15 residues. Germline lookup yields CDR1 SGDLS and CDR2 YYNGEE. CDR3 DNA: TGTGCCAGCAGCGCCTACCTAGAGGGGGCCAACGTCCTGACTTTC. This gives the protein CASSAYLEGANVLTF.

The chain couples TRBV7-3 to TRBJ2-1; TRBD2 aligns across 9 bases. Per germline, CDR1 SGHTA and CDR2 FQGTGA. J gave up 2 bases and V 5 bases, and 7 bases lay outside the gene matches. The CDR3 spans 16 residues. The CDR3 DNA is TGTGCCAGCAGCAGGACTAGCGCGGGCGCCTACAATGAGCAGTTCTTC. As protein: CASSRTSAGAYNEQFF.

The genes are TRBV7-2 and TRBJ2-7; D remains unclear. Germline values: CDR1 SGHTA, CDR2 FQGNSA. V dropped 1 base and J dropped 0 bases, with 10 bases sitting between them. This CDR3 is 15 amino acids long. The CDR3 sequence is CASSLETQSSYEQYF. CDR3 in DNA: TGTGCCAGCAGCTTAGAGACGCAAAGCTCCTACGAGCAGTACTTC. Looking up the rest from reference TRBV7-2 and TRBJ2-7 gives the full variable domain: GAGVSQSPSNKVTEKGKDVELRCDPISGHTALYWYRQSLGQGLEFLIYFQGNSAPDKSGLPSDRFSAERTGGSVSTLTIQRTQQEDSAVYLCASSLETQSSYEQYFGPGTRLTVT.

J is TRBJ1-2 and V is TRBV25-1; a possible D gene is TRBD1 (5 bases). Germline lookup yields CDR1 MGHDK and CDR2 SYGVNS. There are 14 residues in the CDR3. The ends were cut back, 2 bases at V and 5 bases at J, with 12 bases in the middle. The CDR3 DNA follows: TGTGCCAGCAGTGAACAGGGACGCCTTTATGGCTACACCTTC. The encoded protein is CASSEQGRLYGYTF.

This chain joins TRBV28 and TRBJ2-3; D call uncertain. V was pared by 4 bases and J by 6 bases, with 17 bases between. Germline V gene sequence: CDR1 MDHEN, CDR2 SYDVKM. This CDR3 region has 15 residues. The CDR3 region is CASSSPPKTSDTQYF. As DNA, the CDR3 is TGTGCCAGCAGTTCACCGCCCAAAACGTCGGATACGCAGTATTTT.

V is TRBV6-2 or TRBV6-3 and J is TRBJ2-6, with 9 bases matching TRBD1. The CDR3 has 17 residues. CDR1 is MNHEY and CDR2 is SVGEGT in the germline V gene. Trimming removed 8 bases from V and 0 bases from J; junction bases left unmatched: 8. The CDR3 region is CASDSGTGISGANVLTF. The CDR3 bases are TGTGCCAGCGATTCCGGGACAGGGATCTCTGGGGCCAACGTCCTGACTTTC.

The table lists this clonotype with a few counts. The chain has TRBV7-2 and TRBJ2-7; TRBD2 matches 15 bases. CDR3 length: 17 residues. Looked up from germline, CDR1 is SGHTA and CDR2 is FQGNSA. Losses at the gene ends were 2 bases for V and 2 bases for J; bases not matched to a gene: 4. The CDR3 spells CASSLFGTSGGTYEQYF. CDR3 in DNA: TGTGCCAGCAGCTTATTTGGGACTAGCGGGGGGACCTACGAGCAGTACTTC. The variable domain in full, completed from reference TRBV7-2 and TRBJ2-7, reads GAGVSQSPSNKVTEKGKDVELRCDPISGHTALYWYRQSLGQGLEFLIYFQGNSAPDKSGLPSDRFSAERTGGSVSTLTIQRTQQEDSAVYLCASSLFGTSGGTYEQYFGPGTRLTVT.

This chain uses TRBV6-1 with TRBJ2-1, with TRBD2 identical over 10 bases. V trimming: 7 bases; J trimming: 13 bases; junction bases outside the gene matches: 25. The CDR3 has 18 amino acids. Per the germline V gene, CDR1 is MNHNS and CDR2 is SASEGT. CDR3 residues: CASTSPFRERGGLLSQFF. CDR3 sequence (DNA): TGTGCCAGCACCAGCCCATTTCGTGAGCGGGGGGGCCTATTGTCCCAGTTCTTC.

In its sample, this clonotype was seen a few times. The rearrangement uses TRBV18 and TRBJ1-4; D gene uncertain. This CDR3 comprises 13 residues. From germline, CDR1 is KGHSH and CDR2 LQKENI. V lost 3 bases and J 6 bases, leaving 8 bases between the germline ends. The DNA of the CDR3 is TGTGCCAGCTCACCGGATCGGGATGAAAAACTGTTTTTT. Translation: CASSPDRDEKLFF. Based on the CDR3 plus reference TRBV18 and TRBJ1-4, the full variable domain is NAGVMQNPRHLVRRRGQEARLRCSPMKGHSHVYWYRQLPEEGLKFMVYLQKENIIDESGMPKERFSAEFPKEGPSILRIQQVVRGDSAAYFCASSPDRDEKLFFGSGTQLSVL.

This chain connects TRBV24-1 to TRBJ2-5; 8 bases are a match to TRBD1. The CDR3 runs 16 residues. The V and J ends lost 2 bases and 0 bases, in that order; junction bases with no gene match: 4. Per the germline V gene, CDR1 is KGHDR and CDR2 is SFDVKD. The CDR3, as DNA: TGTGCCACCAGTGATTCGGACAGGGTGTACCAAGAGACCCAGTACTTC. It encodes CATSDSDRVYQETQYF.

This clonotype came up a few times. The chain links TRBV20-1 to TRBJ2-3, with TRBD1 matching over 8 bases. This CDR3 spans 16 amino acids. CDR1 DFQATT and CDR2 SNEGSKA come from the germline V gene (reference sequence). With V trimmed by 5 bases and J by 0 bases, 10 bases remained unmatched. The CDR3: CSAGRGHQGSTDTQYF. The CDR3 nucleotides read TGCAGTGCTGGCAGGGGGCACCAAGGTAGCACAGATACGCAGTATTTT.

This clonotype was seen more than once but under ten times. The J gene is TRBJ1-6, the V gene TRBV6-5; D is undetermined. The CDR3 contains 15 residues. The germline CDR1 and CDR2 sequences are MNHEY and SVGAGI. Trimming removed 4 bases from V and 0 bases from J, with 7 bases in between. The CDR3 DNA reads as TGTGCCAGCAGTTCCGCCAGCTCCTATAATTCACCCCTCCACTTT. Amino acid sequence: CASSSASSYNSPLHF.

The genes are TRBV6-2 or TRBV6-3 and TRBJ2-3; D not certain. Germline V CDR1 and CDR2: MNHEY, SVGEGT. The CDR3 length is 12 residues. Deletions cut 5 bases from V and 6 bases from J, with 9 bases between. The CDR3 nucleotides are TGTGCCAGCAGTGCACTAAAGGATACGCAGTATTTT. Protein: CASSALKDTQYF.

This clonotype was counted only a few times. The chain is built from TRBV15 and TRBJ2-7; D possibly corresponds to TRBD1 (6 bases). The CDR3 has 13 residues. V was clipped by 5 bases and J by 1 base, with 9 bases between them. Looked up from germline, CDR1 is LNHNV and CDR2 is YYDKDF (reference sequence). Here the CDR3 reads CATSSDRSYEQYF. CDR3 sequence (DNA): TGTGCCACCAGCTCAGACAGGTCCTACGAGCAGTACTTC.

V gene TRBV5-6 combines with J gene TRBJ2-4; no reliable D call. In germline, CDR1 is SGHDT, CDR2 YYEEEE. This CDR3 contains 13 residues. V lost 0 bases to trimming and J lost 13 bases, with 14 bases between them. DNA for the CDR3: TGTGCCAGCAGCTTGGAGGGCGCCTTCCCCCAGTACTTC. Translated: CASSLEGAFPQYF.

This rearrangement joins TRBV6-5 to TRBJ1-4, with 9 nucleotides matching TRBD1. The CDR3 has 16 residues. With V trimmed by 0 bases and J by 7 bases, 6 bases remained unmatched. The germline V gene has CDR1 MNHEY and CDR2 SVGAGI. CDR3 region: CASSYSSVQGAEKLFF. The CDR3 nucleotides read TGTGCCAGCAGTTACTCGTCTGTACAGGGGGCTGAAAAACTGTTTTTT.

This chain connects TRBV4-1 to TRBJ2-5; 9 bases are a match to TRBD2. V gave up 4 bases and J gave up 1 base; unmatched junction bases: 7. CDR1 is MGHRA, CDR2 YSYEKL, per germline. The CDR3 is made up of 16 amino acids. CDR3 bases: TGCGCCAGCAGCCTTCGTCCGGGACTAGCCCAAGAGACCCAGTACTTC. Its protein is CASSLRPGLAQETQYF.

This rearrangement joins TRBV7-2 to TRBJ2-1; D might be TRBD2 (7 bases). The CDR3 is 14 residues long. The germline gives CDR1 SGHTA, CDR2 FQGNSA. Trimming stripped 1 base from V and 11 bases from J, with 15 bases between. In DNA, the CDR3 is TGTGCCAGCAGCTTAGACGGGGGGCGAGATAAGCAGTTCTTC. This translates into CASSLDGGRDKQFF.

V gene TRBV9 combines with J gene TRBJ1-2; 10 nucleotides agree with TRBD1. V was clipped by 3 bases and J by 2 bases; unmatched bases: 4. Germline CDR1 and CDR2: SGDLS and YYNGEE. The CDR3 loop spans 15 amino acids. CDR3 residues: CASSELGQGNYGYTF. DNA for the CDR3: TGTGCCAGCAGCGAACTGGGACAGGGGAACTATGGCTACACCTTC.